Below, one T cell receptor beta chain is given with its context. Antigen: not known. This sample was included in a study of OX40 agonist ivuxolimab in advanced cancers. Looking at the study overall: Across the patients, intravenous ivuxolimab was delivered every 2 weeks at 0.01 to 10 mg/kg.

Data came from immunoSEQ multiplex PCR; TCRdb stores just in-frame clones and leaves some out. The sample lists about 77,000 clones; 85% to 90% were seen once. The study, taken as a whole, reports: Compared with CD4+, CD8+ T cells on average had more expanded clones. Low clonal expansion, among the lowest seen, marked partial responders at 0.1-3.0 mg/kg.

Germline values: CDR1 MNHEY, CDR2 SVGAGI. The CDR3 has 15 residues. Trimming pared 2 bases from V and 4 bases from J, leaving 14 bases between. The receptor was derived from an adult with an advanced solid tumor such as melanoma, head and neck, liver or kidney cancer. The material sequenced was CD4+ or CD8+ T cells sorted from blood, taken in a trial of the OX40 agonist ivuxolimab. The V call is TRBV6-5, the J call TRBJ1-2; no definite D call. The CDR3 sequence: CASSYQRSEGYGYTF. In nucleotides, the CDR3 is TGTGCCAGCAGTTACCAAAGGTCCGAGGGCTATGGCTACACCTTC.